This T cell receptor (beta chain) was recorded in a study of cytomegalovirus exposure and HLA in healthy donors. Overall study findings and caveats: Three chains linked to CMV were shown in vitro to be specific for CMV antigens.

Sequencing was performed with immunoSEQ multiplex PCR; in TCRdb, only in-frame clones are kept and a portion is missing. The sample holds approximately 76,000 clones, 94% seen once. The donors were part of the validation cohort of roughly 130 subjects. That cohort was separate from the first cohort, which comprised 670 or so subjects. Details on this clone: Its specificity is not known.

This CDR3 is built from 14 residues. Germline V gene lookup returns CDR1 LNHDA and CDR2 SQIVND (reference sequence). Trimming left V 6 bases short and J 0 bases short, with 8 bases between. The chain is built from TRBV19 and TRBJ1-4; D gene ambiguous. The sequenced sample was PBMCs. This TCR derives from a woman under 30 in good health and CMV-seropositive. The CDR3 DNA follows: TGTGCCAGTAGCCGAGGGACAACTAATGAAAAACTGTTTTTT. Encoded protein: CASSRGTTNEKLFF.